This T cell receptor beta chain originates from a study of T cell responses to AZD1222 COVID-19 vaccine. Study-wide results and limits: Clonal diversity was possibly underestimated, and the donors were mostly white British, with more females.

A remark on this clone: The antigen is undetermined.

TCRdb's table, derived via immunoSEQ multiplex PCR, lists solely in-frame clones and lacks some. The sample contains 100,000 or so clones, about 86% of which appear only once. Trimming removed 2 bases from V and 7 bases from J, with 12 bases in between. Germline V gene sequence: CDR1 LNHDA, CDR2 SQIVND (reference sequence). The CDR3 runs to 14 residues. The sequence derives from an adult in good health. This chain connects TRBV19 to TRBJ1-5, with a possible D match to TRBD1 (5 bases). Sequencing used peripheral blood, obtained on day 0 of AZD1222 vaccination. The CDR3 DNA follows: TGTGCCAGTAGTATACAGGAGGGGTGGCAGCCCCAGCATTTT. As protein: CASSIQEGWQPQHF.